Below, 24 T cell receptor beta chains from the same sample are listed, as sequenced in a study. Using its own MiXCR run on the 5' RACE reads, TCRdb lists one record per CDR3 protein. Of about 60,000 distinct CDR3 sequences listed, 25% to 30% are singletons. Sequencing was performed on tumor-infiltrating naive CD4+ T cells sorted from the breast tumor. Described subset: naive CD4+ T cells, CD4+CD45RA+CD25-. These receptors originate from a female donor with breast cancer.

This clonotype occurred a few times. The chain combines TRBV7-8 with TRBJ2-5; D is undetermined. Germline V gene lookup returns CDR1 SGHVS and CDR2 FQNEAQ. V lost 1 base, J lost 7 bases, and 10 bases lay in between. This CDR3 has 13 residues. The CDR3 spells CASSLGSLGTQYF. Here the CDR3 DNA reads TGTGCCAGCAGCTTAGGGAGCTTGGGGACCCAGTACTTC.

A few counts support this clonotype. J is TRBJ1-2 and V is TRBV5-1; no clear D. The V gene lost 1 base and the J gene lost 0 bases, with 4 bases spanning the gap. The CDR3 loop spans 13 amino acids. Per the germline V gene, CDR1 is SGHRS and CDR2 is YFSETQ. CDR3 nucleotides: TGCGCCAGCAGCTTGTTGCCTAACTATGGCTACACCTTC. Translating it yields CASSLLPNYGYTF.

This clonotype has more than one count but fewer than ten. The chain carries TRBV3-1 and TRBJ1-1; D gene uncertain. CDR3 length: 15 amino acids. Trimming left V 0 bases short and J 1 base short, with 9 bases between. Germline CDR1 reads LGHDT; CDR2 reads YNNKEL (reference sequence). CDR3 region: CASSQDPAENTEAFF. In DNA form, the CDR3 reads TGTGCCAGCAGCCAAGATCCAGCGGAGAACACTGAAGCTTTCTTT. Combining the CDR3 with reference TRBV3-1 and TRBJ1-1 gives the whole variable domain DTAVSQTPKYLVTQMGNDKSIKCEQNLGHDTMYWYKQDSKKFLKIMFSYNNKELIINETVPNRFSPKSPDKAHLNLHINSLELGDSAVYFCASSQDPAENTEAFFGQGTRLTVV.

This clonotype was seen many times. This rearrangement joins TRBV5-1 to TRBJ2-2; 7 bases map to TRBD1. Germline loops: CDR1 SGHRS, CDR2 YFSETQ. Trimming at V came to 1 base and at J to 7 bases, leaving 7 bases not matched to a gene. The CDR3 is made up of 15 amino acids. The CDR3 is CASSLKQGVIGELFF. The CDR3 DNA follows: TGCGCCAGCAGCTTGAAGCAGGGGGTTATCGGGGAGCTGTTTTTT. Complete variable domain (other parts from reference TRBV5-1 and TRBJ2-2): KAGVTQTPRYLIKTRGQQVTLSCSPISGHRSVSWYQQTPGQGLQFLFEYFSETQRNKGNFPGRFSGRQFSNSRSEMNVSTLELGDSALYLCASSLKQGVIGELFFGEGSRLTVL.

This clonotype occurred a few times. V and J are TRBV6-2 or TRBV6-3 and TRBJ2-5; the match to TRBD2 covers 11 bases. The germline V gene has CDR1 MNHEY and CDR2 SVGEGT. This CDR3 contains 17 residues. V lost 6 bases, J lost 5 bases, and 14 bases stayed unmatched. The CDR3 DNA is TGTGCCAGCAGAGGGGGGCTAGCGGGAGGATCCAGGGAGACCCAGTACTTC. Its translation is CASRGGLAGGSRETQYF.

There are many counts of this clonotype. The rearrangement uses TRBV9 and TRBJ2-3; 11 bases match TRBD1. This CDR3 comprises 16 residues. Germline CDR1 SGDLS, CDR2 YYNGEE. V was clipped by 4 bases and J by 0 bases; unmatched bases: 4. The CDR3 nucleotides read TGTGCCAGCAGCTCAGGACAGGGGGCGAGCACAGATACGCAGTATTTT. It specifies CASSSGQGASTDTQYF.

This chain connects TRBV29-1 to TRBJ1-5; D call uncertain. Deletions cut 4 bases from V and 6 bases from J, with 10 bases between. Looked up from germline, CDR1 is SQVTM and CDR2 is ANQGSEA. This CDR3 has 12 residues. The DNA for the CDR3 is TGCAGCGTTGGCACCGGGTTTCAGCCCCAGCATTTT. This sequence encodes CSVGTGFQPQHF.

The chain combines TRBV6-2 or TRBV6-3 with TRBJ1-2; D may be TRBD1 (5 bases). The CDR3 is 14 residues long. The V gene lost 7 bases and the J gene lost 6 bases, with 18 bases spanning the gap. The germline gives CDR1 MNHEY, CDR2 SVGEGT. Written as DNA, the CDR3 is TGTGCCAGCACCAAATCGGGGGACGCGCATGGCTACACCTTC. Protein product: CASTKSGDAHGYTF.

CDR3 nucleotide sequence: TGCGCCAGCAGCCAAGATATTGGGCTCGGGTTAAACACCGGGGAGCTGTTTTTT. Residues: CASSQDIGLGLNTGELFF. The genes are TRBV4-1 and TRBJ2-2; no clear D gene. The germline gives CDR1 MGHRA, CDR2 YSYEKL. The CDR3 runs to 18 residues. V was trimmed by 0 bases and J by 2 bases, leaving 16 bases between them.

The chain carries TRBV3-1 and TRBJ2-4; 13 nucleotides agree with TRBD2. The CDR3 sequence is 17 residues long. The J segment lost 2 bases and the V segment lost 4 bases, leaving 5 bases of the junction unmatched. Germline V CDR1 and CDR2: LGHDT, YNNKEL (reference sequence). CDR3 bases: TGTGCCAGCAGCCGCGGACTAGCGGGAGTTTCCAAAAACATTCAGTACTTC. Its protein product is CASSRGLAGVSKNIQYF.

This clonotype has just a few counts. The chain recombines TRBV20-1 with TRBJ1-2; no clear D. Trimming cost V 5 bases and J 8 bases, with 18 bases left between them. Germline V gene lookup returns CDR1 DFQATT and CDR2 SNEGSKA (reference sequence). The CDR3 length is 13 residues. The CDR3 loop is CSAGPRSAQGYTF. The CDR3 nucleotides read TGCAGTGCTGGCCCCAGATCTGCGCAGGGCTACACCTTC.

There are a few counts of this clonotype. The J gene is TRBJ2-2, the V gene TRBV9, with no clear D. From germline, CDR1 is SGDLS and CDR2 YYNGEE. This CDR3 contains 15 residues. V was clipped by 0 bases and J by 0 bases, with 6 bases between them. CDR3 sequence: CASSVGPSNTGELFF. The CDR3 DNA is TGTGCCAGCAGCGTAGGCCCTTCGAACACCGGGGAGCTGTTTTTT.

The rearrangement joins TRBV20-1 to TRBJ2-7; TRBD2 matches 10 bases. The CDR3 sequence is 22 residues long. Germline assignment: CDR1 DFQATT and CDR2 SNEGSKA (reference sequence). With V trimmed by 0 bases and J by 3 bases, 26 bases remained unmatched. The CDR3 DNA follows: TGCAGTGCTAGAGAGCCACCCACTGTTCTAGCGGGAGTACAGAATTTTTGCTACGAGCAGTACTTC. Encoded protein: CSAREPPTVLAGVQNFCYEQYF.

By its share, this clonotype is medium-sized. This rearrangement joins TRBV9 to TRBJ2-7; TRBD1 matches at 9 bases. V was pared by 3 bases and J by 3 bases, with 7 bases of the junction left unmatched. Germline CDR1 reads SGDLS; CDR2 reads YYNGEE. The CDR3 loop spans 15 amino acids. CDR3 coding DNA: TGTGCCAGCAGCGAGGGACAGGGATGGAACTACGAGCAGTACTTC. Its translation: CASSEGQGWNYEQYF.

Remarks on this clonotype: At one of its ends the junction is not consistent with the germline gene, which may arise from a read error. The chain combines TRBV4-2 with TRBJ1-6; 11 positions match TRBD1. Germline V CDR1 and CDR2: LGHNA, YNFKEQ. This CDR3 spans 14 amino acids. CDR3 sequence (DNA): TGTACCAGCAGCCCAGGGACAGGGGGTTCACCCCTCCACTTT. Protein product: CTSSPGTGGSPLHF.

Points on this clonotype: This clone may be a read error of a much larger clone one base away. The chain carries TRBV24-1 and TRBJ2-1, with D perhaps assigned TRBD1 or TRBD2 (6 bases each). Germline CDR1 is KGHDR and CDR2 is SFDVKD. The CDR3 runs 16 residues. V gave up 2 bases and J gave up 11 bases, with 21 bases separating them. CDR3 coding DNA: TGTGCCACCAGTGATTCTAGGCGGGACACTGCAATGAAGCAGTTCTTC. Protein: CATSDSRRDTAMKQFF.

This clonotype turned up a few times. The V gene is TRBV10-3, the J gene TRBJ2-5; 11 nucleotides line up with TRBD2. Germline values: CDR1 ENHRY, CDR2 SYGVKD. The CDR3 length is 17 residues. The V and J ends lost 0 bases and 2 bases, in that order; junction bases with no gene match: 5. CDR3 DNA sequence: TGTGCCATCAGTGAGTCAACGGGACTAGCGGAACAAGAGACCCAGTACTTC. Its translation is CAISESTGLAEQETQYF.

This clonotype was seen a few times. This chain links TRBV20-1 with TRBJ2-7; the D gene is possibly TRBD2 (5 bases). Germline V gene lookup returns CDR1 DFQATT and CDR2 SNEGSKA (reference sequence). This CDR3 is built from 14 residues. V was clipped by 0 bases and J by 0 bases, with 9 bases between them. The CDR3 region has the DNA TGCAGTGCTAGAGATTCTAGCCTCTCCTACGAGCAGTACTTC. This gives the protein CSARDSSLSYEQYF.

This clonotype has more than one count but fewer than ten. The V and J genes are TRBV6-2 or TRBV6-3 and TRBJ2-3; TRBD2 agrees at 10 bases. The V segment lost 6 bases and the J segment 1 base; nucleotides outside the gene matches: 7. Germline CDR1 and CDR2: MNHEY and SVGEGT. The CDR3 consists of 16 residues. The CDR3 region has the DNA TGTGCCAGCAGCAGCGGGGGGGCCGTCGGCACAGATACGCAGTATTTT. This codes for CASSSGGAVGTDTQYF.

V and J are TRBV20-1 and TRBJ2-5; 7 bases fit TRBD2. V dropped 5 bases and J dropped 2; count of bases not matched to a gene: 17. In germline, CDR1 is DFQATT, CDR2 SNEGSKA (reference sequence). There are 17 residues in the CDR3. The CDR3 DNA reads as TGCAGTGCTTTTGGACTAGGCCTCACTCGGAGGCAAGAGACCCAGTACTTC. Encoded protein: CSAFGLGLTRRQETQYF.

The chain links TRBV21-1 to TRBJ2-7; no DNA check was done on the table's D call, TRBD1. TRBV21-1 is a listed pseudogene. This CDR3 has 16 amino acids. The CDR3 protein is CASSNAPGLGLYEQYF. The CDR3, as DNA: TGTGCCAGCAGCAACGCCCCGGGACTAGGACTCTACGAGCAGTACTTC.

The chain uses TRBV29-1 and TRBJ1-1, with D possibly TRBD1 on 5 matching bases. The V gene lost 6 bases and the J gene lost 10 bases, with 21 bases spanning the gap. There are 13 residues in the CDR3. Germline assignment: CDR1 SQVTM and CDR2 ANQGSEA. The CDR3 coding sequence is TGCAGCGTCCGGGGGGGAGTTGAGAGGGGAGCTTTCTTT. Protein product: CSVRGGVERGAFF. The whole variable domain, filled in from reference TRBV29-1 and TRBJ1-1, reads SAVISQKPSRDICQRGTSLTIQCQVDSQVTMMFWYRQQPGQSLTLIATANQGSEATYESGFVIDKFPISRPNLTFSTLTVSNMSPEDSSIYLCSVRGGVERGAFFGQGTRLTVV.

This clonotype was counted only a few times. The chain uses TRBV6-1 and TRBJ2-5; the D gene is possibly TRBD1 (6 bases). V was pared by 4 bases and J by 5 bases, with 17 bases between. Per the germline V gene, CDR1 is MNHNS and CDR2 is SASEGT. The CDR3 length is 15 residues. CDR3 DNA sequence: TGTGCCAGCAGTGCCCGGGACAACCTCCGGGAGACCCAGTACTTC. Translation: CASSARDNLRETQYF.

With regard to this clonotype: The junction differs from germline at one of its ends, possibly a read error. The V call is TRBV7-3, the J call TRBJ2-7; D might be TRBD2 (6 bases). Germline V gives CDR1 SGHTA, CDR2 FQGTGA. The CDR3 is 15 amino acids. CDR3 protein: CASGLEPGLIYEQYF. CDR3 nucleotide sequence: TGTGCCAGCGGCTTAGAGCCGGGACTCATTTACGAGCAGTACTTC.